This is a list of T cell receptor beta chains from one sample in a study of monozygotic twins with inflammatory bowel disease. TCRdb re-called the 5' RACE reads; every CDR3 protein appears as one record, without DNA. There are about 140,000 distinct CDR3 sequences in the sample, with 1.2% held by the top ten. The sequenced material came from blood. These receptors originate from a human donor with ulcerative colitis or Crohn's disease, or a healthy co-twin of an affected twin (not recorded which). Each CDR3 is given with its conserved first and last residue.

J: TRBJ2-2
V: TRBV7-2
CDR3: CASSLYVELFF

J: TRBJ2-5
V: TRBV5-1
CDR3: CASSLDPNQETQYF

J: TRBJ2-5
V: TRBV19
CDR3: CASSRAGFQETQYF

J: TRBJ1-1
V: TRBV28
CDR3: CASTKDRVNTEAFF

J: TRBJ2-5
V: TRBV12-3/TRBV12-4
CDR3: CASTRTGRVETQYF

J: TRBJ1-3
V: TRBV10-3
CDR3: CAINGESSGNTIYF

J: TRBJ2-1
V: TRBV7-8
CDR3: CASSFKAAWNEQFF

J: TRBJ2-4
V: TRBV25-1
CDR3: CASKRGSTNIQYF

J: TRBJ2-1
V: TRBV5-1
CDR3: CASSLGGHSSYNEQFF

J: TRBJ2-3
V: TRBV10-3
CDR3: CAISRDSTDTQYF

J: TRBJ2-6
V: TRBV19
CDR3: CASSRDRVSGANVLTF

J: TRBJ2-7
V: TRBV27
CDR3: CASSLFSGRVYEQYF